This TCR beta chain was observed in a study of blood T cell repertoires in COVID-19. Study information: The samples span acute and convalescent COVID-19 from the United States, Italy and Spain. PBMCs, B-cell-depleted T cells, or T cells were the source of the cDNA or gDNA that made up the material.

This CDR3 is built from 15 residues. The germline CDR1 and CDR2 sequences are SGHRS and YFSETQ. J was trimmed by 1 base and V by 2 bases; bases with no gene match: 4. The assay was immunoSEQ multiplex PCR, and TCRdb's table has in-frame clones only and misses some. The table lists around 450,000 clones, roughly 89% of them singletons. This clone was picked up a small number of times. This could be a read error, since a much larger clone is one nucleotide away. The same CDR3 arises from other DNA sequences in this sample as well. V gene TRBV5-1 combines with J gene TRBJ2-3; 7 positions match TRBD1. The sequence derives from a woman in her 30s with acute or convalescent COVID-19. Input material: peripheral blood. This CDR3 reads CASSLDRARTDTQYF. The DNA for the CDR3 is TGCGCCAGCAGCTTAGACAGGGCCCGCACAGATACGCAGTATTTT.